Sequencing of this T cell receptor beta chain was carried out in a study of identical twins. V was clipped by 5 bases and J by 0 bases, with 11 bases between them. The CDR3 runs 16 residues. Using its own MiXCR run on the 5' RACE reads, TCRdb lists one record per CDR3 protein. This table holds roughly 240,000 distinct CDR3 sequences, about 7% found once. These data were likewise used in another study, on yellow fever vaccine responses in identical twins.

The chain is built from TRBV12-3 or TRBV12-4 and TRBJ2-6, with D uncertain. Sequencing was done on a sample of memory (CD45RO+) T cells sorted from blood. This TCR came from a woman aged 18 to 35 in good health. In DNA form, the CDR3 reads TGTGCCAGCAGTCCAAGGCTGTCCTCTGGGGCCAACGTCCTGACTTTC. Amino acid sequence: CASSPRLSSGANVLTF.